These 21 T cell receptor beta chains originate from one sample sequenced in a study of cytomegalovirus exposure and HLA in healthy donors. Primers included in the PCR were 60 Vbeta and 13 Jbeta primers. Profiling relied on immunoSEQ multiplex PCR, and the TCRdb table lists in-frame clones only, not all of them. The sample lists 200,000 to 250,000 clones; 70% to 85% were seen once. The sample consisted of PBMCs. The source of these receptors is a girl aged 2 to 9 in good health and CMV-seronegative.

This clone was detected only a few times. The V call is TRBV19, the J call TRBJ1-2, with D perhaps TRBD1 (6 bases). Germline V gene sequence: CDR1 LNHDA, CDR2 SQIVND (reference sequence). The V end lost 5 bases, the J end lost 2 bases, and 27 bases lay between the germline ends. The CDR3 extends over 19 amino acids. The DNA of the CDR3 is TGTGCCAGTAGTGCGGTTGGGGACACTTTACCACCCCTCAACTATGGCTACACCTTC. Translation gives CASSAVGDTLPPLNYGYTF.

This chain joins TRBV4-1 and TRBJ1-1, with D uncertain. The CDR3 is 17 amino acids. V shed 2 bases and J shed 4 bases, with 20 bases lying between them. The V gene's germline CDR1 is MGHRA and CDR2 YSYEKL. Here the CDR3 reads CASSQRINGGTGTEAFF. In DNA form, the CDR3 reads TGCGCCAGCAGCCAACGGATCAATGGAGGTACGGGCACTGAAGCTTTCTTT.

The chain employs TRBV27 and TRBJ1-1, with D hard to call. With 6 bases removed from V and 4 bases from J, the gap between germline ends came to 6 bases. The CDR3 is made up of 11 amino acids. The V gene's germline CDR1 is MNHEY and CDR2 SMNVEV (reference sequence). Here the CDR3 DNA reads TGTGCCAGCAGATACGGCACTGAAGCTTTCTTT. It is translated as CASRYGTEAFF.

This clone was counted a few times. This chain joins TRBV7-3 and TRBJ2-1, with D possibly matching TRBD2 (5 bases). The CDR3 contains 14 residues. Trimming pared 5 bases from V and 9 bases from J, leaving 17 bases between. Germline V gene data show CDR1 as SGHTA and CDR2 as FQGTGA. The CDR3 here is CASSPTFGEGEQFF. The CDR3 coding sequence is TGTGCCAGCAGCCCAACTTTCGGCGAGGGTGAGCAGTTCTTC.

The rearrangement joins TRBV4-1 to TRBJ2-7; 11 bases align to TRBD2. V was pared by 4 bases and J by 2 bases, with 16 bases of the junction left unmatched. The CDR3 spans 19 residues. Germline lookup yields CDR1 MGHRA and CDR2 YSYEKL. The CDR3 region is CASSLPREPGLAETYEQYF. The CDR3 coding sequence is TGCGCCAGCAGCCTTCCAAGAGAACCGGGACTAGCGGAGACCTACGAGCAGTACTTC.

The chain couples TRBV5-4 to TRBJ2-6, with TRBD1 matching 11 bases. In germline, CDR1 is SGHNT, CDR2 YYREEE (reference sequence). The CDR3 is 20 amino acids. The junction had 12 bases not matched to a gene; V was cut back by 0 bases and J by 4 bases. CDR3 nucleotides: TGTGCCAGCAGCTTGGCTACTTCCGGGACAGGGGGGACCGGGGCCAACGTCCTGACTTTC. It codes for CASSLATSGTGGTGANVLTF.

This clone was found once. The V call is TRBV4-2, the J call TRBJ2-1; tentative D call: TRBD1 (5 bases). The germline V gene encodes CDR1 LGHNA and CDR2 YNFKEQ. Trimming removed 0 bases at V and 2 bases at J, with 14 bases between. This CDR3 is built from 17 residues. CDR3: CASSQDTDWGPYNEQFF. The DNA of the CDR3 is TGTGCCAGCAGCCAAGACACAGACTGGGGCCCCTACAATGAGCAGTTCTTC.

This clone was detected once. CDR3 DNA: TGCAGCGTGGCCGGAGGTGGGACAGGGTCTAGCGAGCAGTACTTC. Its translation is CSVAGGGTGSSEQYF. The rearrangement joins TRBV29-1 to TRBJ2-7, with 9 positions matching TRBD1. J was trimmed by 6 bases and V by 6 bases; bases with no gene match: 15. The CDR3 is made up of 15 amino acids. Germline CDR1 and CDR2: SQVTM and ANQGSEA.

The chain joins TRBV7-2 to TRBJ2-3; 11 nucleotides agree with TRBD2. CDR3 size: 18 residues. J was trimmed by 0 bases and V by 5 bases; bases with no gene match: 10. CDR1 and CDR2 (germline): SGHTA, FQGNSA. CDR3 nucleotide sequence: TGTGCCAGCAGCACCAGACTAGCGGGGTACGCTAGCACAGATACGCAGTATTTT. It encodes CASSTRLAGYASTDTQYF.

The V call is TRBV9, the J call TRBJ1-1; TRBD1 aligns across 9 bases. The germline gives CDR1 SGDLS, CDR2 YYNGEE. This CDR3 is built from 17 residues. The junction had 10 bases not matched to a gene; V was cut back by 0 bases and J by 4 bases. The CDR3 sequence is CASSVGGTGSEGTEAFF. CDR3 sequence (DNA): TGTGCCAGCAGCGTAGGGGGGACAGGGTCGGAGGGCACTGAAGCTTTCTTT.

The chain combines TRBV7-9 with TRBJ2-3, with 11 positions matching TRBD2. The V segment lost 5 bases and the J segment 1 base; nucleotides outside the gene matches: 2. The germline gives CDR1 SEHNR, CDR2 FQNEAQ (reference sequence). There are 15 residues in the CDR3. DNA for the CDR3: TGTGCCAGCAGCCAGACTAGCGGGGGCACAGATACGCAGTATTTT. It encodes CASSQTSGGTDTQYF.

J is TRBJ1-5 and V is TRBV4-2; weak D call: TRBD1 (5 bases). Looked up from germline, CDR1 is LGHNA and CDR2 is YNFKEQ. The CDR3 extends over 15 amino acids. V was pared by 0 bases and J by 4 bases, with 10 bases between. The CDR3 sequence: CASSQEIGGNQPQHF. For the CDR3, the DNA is TGTGCCAGCAGCCAAGAGATCGGGGGGAATCAGCCCCAGCATTTT.

This clone occurred a few times. The chain joins TRBV27 to TRBJ2-7; 7 positions match TRBD1. The CDR3 consists of 16 residues. Germline trimming cut 6 bases from V and 2 bases from J; bases unmatched to any gene: 13. Germline V gene sequence: CDR1 MNHEY, CDR2 SMNVEV (reference sequence). In nucleotides, the CDR3 is TGTGCCAGCAGCCCAGGGACATACAGGGGCCCCTACGAGCAGTACTTC. It yields the protein CASSPGTYRGPYEQYF.

The rearrangement links TRBV6-5 to TRBJ1-1, with D possibly being TRBD1 (6 bases). Germline values: CDR1 MNHEY, CDR2 SVGAGI. Trimming shortened V by 10 bases and J by 0 bases, and 18 bases separated the two germline ends. The CDR3 is 15 residues long. The CDR3 DNA is TGTGCCACCATGGACAGCTTTCTTATGAACACTGAAGCTTTCTTT. Amino acids: CATMDSFLMNTEAFF.

V usage is TRBV5-6 and J usage is TRBJ2-1; D is perhaps TRBD2 (5 bases). Germline V lookup: CDR1 SGHDT, CDR2 YYEEEE. Trimming stripped 1 base from V and 6 bases from J, with 14 bases between. The CDR3 runs 15 residues. The CDR3 loop reads CASSLNFGRGNEQFF. The CDR3 DNA follows: TGTGCCAGCAGCTTGAATTTTGGGAGAGGCAATGAGCAGTTCTTC.

This rearrangement joins TRBV10-2 to TRBJ2-1; D perhaps matches TRBD2 (6 bases). The CDR3 has 14 amino acids. Germline values: CDR1 WSHSY, CDR2 SAAADI. Trimming stripped 1 base from V and 10 bases from J, with 14 bases between. The CDR3 loop is CASSEFGGAGEQFF. CDR3 bases: TGCGCCAGCAGTGAGTTCGGGGGAGCAGGGGAGCAGTTCTTC.

This clone was recorded only once. V is TRBV30 and J is TRBJ1-4, with D perhaps TRBD1 (5 bases). Trimming removed 1 base at V and 7 bases at J, with 10 bases between. CDR1 GTSNPN and CDR2 SVGIG come from the germline V gene (reference sequence). The CDR3 totals 13 residues. CDR3 nucleotides: TGTGCCTGGAGTGCCCAGGGAGGTGAAAAACTGTTTTTT. It is translated as CAWSAQGGEKLFF.

The rearrangement links TRBV6-1 to TRBJ2-3; TRBD1 matches 10 bases. The CDR3 length is 14 residues. Germline V gene sequence: CDR1 MNHNS, CDR2 SASEGT. Trimming took 8 bases from V and 1 from J; bases not matched to a gene: 3. CDR3 sequence: CASAGTGGTDTQYF. In DNA form, the CDR3 reads TGTGCCAGCGCTGGGACAGGGGGCACAGATACGCAGTATTTT.

This CDR3 reads CASSLGQAGNEQFF. The CDR3 bases are TGTGCCAGCTCCCTAGGACAGGCGGGGAATGAGCAGTTCTTC. This chain uses TRBV18 with TRBJ2-1, with D perhaps TRBD1 (7 bases). Germline V gene sequence: CDR1 KGHSH, CDR2 LQKENI. V shed 6 bases and J shed 7 bases, with 16 bases lying between them. This CDR3 contains 14 residues.

V and J are TRBV6-1 and TRBJ1-2; TRBD1 agrees at 7 bases. The CDR3 totals 12 residues. Germline CDR1 and CDR2: MNHNS and SASEGT. J was trimmed by 5 bases and V by 6 bases; bases with no gene match: 3. For the CDR3, the DNA is TGTGCCAGCAGGGGGACAGCATATGGCTACACCTTC. It is translated as CASRGTAYGYTF.

The chain uses TRBV5-1 and TRBJ2-5, with D hard to call. Germline CDR1 reads SGHRS; CDR2 reads YFSETQ. There are 11 residues in the CDR3. Trimming cost V 2 bases and J 5 bases, with 4 bases left between them. CDR3 coding DNA: TGCGCCAGCAGCTTTTCGGAGACCCAGTACTTC. This codes for CASSFSETQYF.